The 3 T cell receptor gamma chains below all came from one sample that was sequenced in a study of gammadelta T cells in human blood. TCRdb reanalysed the RT-PCR reads via CATT. This sample has some 500 gamma-chain clones; roughly 3.5% occur once, and the top ten carry about 29%. Sequenced input: non-Vgamma9Vdelta2 gamma-delta T cells from fetal blood. These receptors all stem from a human fetus.

About this clone itself: This may stem from a read error, because a much larger clone lies one nucleotide away. The chain carries TRGV9 and TRGJP. The junction had 1 base not matched to a gene; V was cut back by 0 bases and J by 8 bases. The length of the CDR3 is 15 residues. CDR1 GITISATS and CDR2 ISYDGTV come from the germline V gene (reference sequence). CDR3 DNA sequence: TGTGCCTTGTGGGAGGTGCAGTTGGGCAAAAAAATCAAGGTATTT. It yields the protein CALWEVQLGKKIKVF.

Judged by abundance, this clone is large. J is TRGJP1 and V is TRGV10. TRGV10 is an ORF; its function is uncertain. The V segment lost 8 bases and the J segment 6 bases; nucleotides outside the gene matches: 4. This CDR3 is built from 12 residues. CDR3 in amino acids: CAAWDSGWFKIF. The DNA for the CDR3 is TGTGCTGCGTGGGATTCTGGTTGGTTCAAGATATTT.

This clone is judged large (0.1 to 1%). The chain joins TRGV2 to TRGJP1. There are 11 residues in the CDR3. Trimming removed 6 bases from V and 7 bases from J; junction bases left unmatched: 2. Per the germline V gene, CDR1 is EGSNGY and CDR2 is YDSYNSKV. The CDR3 region has the DNA TGTGCCACCTGGCATGGTTGGTTCAAGATATTT. Translation: CATWHGWFKIF.